This T cell receptor (beta chain) was documented in a study of tumor-infiltrating lymphocytes in primary liver carcinoma. Study outcomes and limitations: Presence in all five tumor regions was observed for only about 7.5-24% of top clones.

This clonotype was recorded once. Its antigen is currently unknown. A junction boundary mismatches the germline segment, possibly from a read error. From about 19-30 mg of unsorted bulk tissue, DNA and RNA were co-extracted together. Synthesis of TCR beta cDNA was carried out from approximately 500 ng total RNA with a constant-region primer. Researchers made the TCR beta libraries by running three nested multiplex PCR rounds with slightly modified ARM-PCR. The first two PCR rounds used TRBV1-TRBV30 forward primers with a C-beta reverse primer, about 10 cycles each. TCRdb passed the multiplex PCR reads through MiXCR, listing each CDR3 protein once. The sample records about 54,000 distinct CDR3 sequences, around three quarters being singletons. The CDR3 has 16 residues.

The receptor was derived from a man in his forties with primary liver carcinoma and hepatitis B virus infection. The sample comprised liver tumor tissue from sampling region 2. Subset denoted: tumor region T2, inferior pole. This chain links TRBV12-3 or TRBV12-4 with TRBJ2-7; 11 bases align to TRBD2. CDR3 sequence: CASTLLAGGPPYKQYF. CDR3 nucleotides: TGTGCCAGCACTTTATTAGCGGGAGGGCCTCCCTACAAGCAGTATTTC.